These T cell receptor beta chains were read from a single sample in a study of CD8 T cells in Susac syndrome. A single record per CDR3 protein comes from TCRdb applying MiXCR to the immunoSEQ multiplex PCR reads. There are about 120,000 distinct CDR3 sequences in the sample; nearly 96% occur only once, and roughly 0.14% lies in the top ten. The sequenced sample was CD4+ T cells from PBMCs. The receptors derive from a human donor with Susac syndrome. CDR3s leave out the opening cysteine and the closing phenylalanine or tryptophan. The order of the fields is J gene, V gene, CDR3 protein.

J gene: TRBJ2-7; V gene: TRBV7-8; CDR3 protein: ASSLGTPTLQY
J gene: TRBJ1-2; V gene: TRBV5-4; CDR3 protein: ASSLAAGDYGYT
J gene: TRBJ2-1; V gene: TRBV3-1; CDR3 protein: ASSPPSNEQF
J gene: TRBJ2-4; V gene: TRBV27; CDR3 protein: ASRGSKNIQY
J gene: TRBJ1-1; V gene: TRBV20-1; CDR3 protein: SAPRGGSTFEAF
J gene: TRBJ2-4; V gene: TRBV6-2/TRBV6-3; CDR3 protein: ASSYWGQSAKNIQY
J gene: TRBJ2-4; V gene: TRBV4-3; CDR3 protein: ASSQFRTGRSIQY
J gene: TRBJ2-6; V gene: TRBV29-1; CDR3 protein: SVETNRDRVVSGANVLT
J gene: TRBJ1-2; V gene: TRBV27; CDR3 protein: ASSFIPIALYGYT
J gene: TRBJ2-5; V gene: TRBV7-2; CDR3 protein: ASSPSGRAPETQY
J gene: TRBJ1-5; V gene: TRBV14; CDR3 protein: ASSQGQGKNQPQH
J gene: TRBJ1-2; V gene: TRBV7-2; CDR3 protein: ASRRDRRNYGYT
J gene: TRBJ2-2; V gene: TRBV4-2; CDR3 protein: ASSLKVAGELF
J gene: TRBJ2-1; V gene: TRBV20-1; CDR3 protein: SARHGARGSEQF
J gene: TRBJ2-1; V gene: TRBV4-3; CDR3 protein: ASSHAWGGPFNEQF
J gene: TRBJ2-2; V gene: TRBV29-1; CDR3 protein: SVGTRNTGELF
J gene: TRBJ2-3; V gene: TRBV20-1; CDR3 protein: SASGPIEKARDTQY
J gene: TRBJ2-1; V gene: TRBV11-2; CDR3 protein: ASSSRGAGLAESNYNEQF
J gene: TRBJ2-5; V gene: TRBV5-1; CDR3 protein: ASRPGTGGPETQY
J gene: TRBJ2-7; V gene: TRBV6-2/TRBV6-3; CDR3 protein: ASTGDFYEQY
J gene: TRBJ2-1; V gene: TRBV9; CDR3 protein: ASSDVQGYPYNEQF